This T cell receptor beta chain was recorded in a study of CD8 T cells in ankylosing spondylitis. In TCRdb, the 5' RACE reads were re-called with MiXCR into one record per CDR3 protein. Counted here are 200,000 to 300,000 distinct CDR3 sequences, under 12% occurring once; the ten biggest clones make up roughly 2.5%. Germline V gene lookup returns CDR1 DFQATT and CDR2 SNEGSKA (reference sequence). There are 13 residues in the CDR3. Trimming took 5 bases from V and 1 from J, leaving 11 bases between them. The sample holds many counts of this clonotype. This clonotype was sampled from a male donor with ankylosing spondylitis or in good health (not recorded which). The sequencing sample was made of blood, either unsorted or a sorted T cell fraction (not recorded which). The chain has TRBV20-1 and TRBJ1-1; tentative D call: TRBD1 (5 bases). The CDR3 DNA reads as TGCAGTGCTTCCGGGACCTCGAACACTGAAGCTTTCTTT. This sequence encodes CSASGTSNTEAFF.